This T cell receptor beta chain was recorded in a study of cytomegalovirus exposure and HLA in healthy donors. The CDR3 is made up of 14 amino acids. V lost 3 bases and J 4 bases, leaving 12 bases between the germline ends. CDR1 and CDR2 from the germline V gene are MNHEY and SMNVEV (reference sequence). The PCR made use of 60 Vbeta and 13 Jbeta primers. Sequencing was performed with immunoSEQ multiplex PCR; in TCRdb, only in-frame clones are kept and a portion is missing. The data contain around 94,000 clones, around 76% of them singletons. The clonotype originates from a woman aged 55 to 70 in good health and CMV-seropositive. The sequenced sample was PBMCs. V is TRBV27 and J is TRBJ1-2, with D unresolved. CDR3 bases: TGTGCCAGCAGTTTCTGGCCGGAGAGCTATGGCTACACCTTC. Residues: CASSFWPESYGYTF.